Below are 5 T cell receptor beta chains sequenced from a single sample in a study of T cells in Graves' hyperthyroidism and ophthalmopathy (dated 2019 in TCRdb). The library was prepared using multiplex PCR. TCRdb names Illumina HiSeq 2000 as the instrument used. The TCR beta CDR3 regions were amplified from the RNA transcripts. For the first round of RT-PCR on the TCR CDR3, the HTBI primer set was used together with the Qiagen OneStep RT-PCR kit. TCRdb handled the public reads itself, with Q25 trimming in fastp and clone calling in MiXCR, and kept productive beta chains. Records with the same CDR3 protein are collapsed into one entry carrying the most frequent genes and DNA. The sample yields roughly 840,000 distinct CDR3 sequences; about two fifths were counted once. Roughly 8.3% of the sample is held by the ten biggest clonotypes. Sequenced sample: blood. These receptors all stem from a man in his late teens or twenties with Graves' hyperthyroidism.

This clonotype has a count of ten or more. The rearrangement links TRBV5-1 to TRBJ1-5; D possibly corresponds to TRBD1 (5 bases). The CDR3 totals 14 residues. Between the trimmed V and J ends, which lost 4 bases and 5 bases, there was a span of 13 bases. Germline V gene data show CDR1 as SGHRS and CDR2 as YFSETQ. The CDR3 nucleotides read TGCGCCAGCAGCCCCGGGGACGGATATCAGCCCCAGCATTTT. Translating gives CASSPGDGYQPQHF.

The V and J genes are TRBV20-1 and TRBJ1-2; TRBD1 matches at 7 bases. V dropped 6 bases and J dropped 6; count of bases not matched to a gene: 4. The CDR3 length is 11 residues. The germline gives CDR1 DFQATT, CDR2 SNEGSKA (reference sequence). CDR3: CSATGWDGYTF. In DNA, the CDR3 is TGCAGTGCGACAGGGTGGGATGGCTACACCTTC.

The CDR3 nucleotides read TGTGCCAGCAGCTTAGTCGGGACTAGCGGGAGTGTCGGCTACGAGCAGTACTTC. Its translation is CASSLVGTSGSVGYEQYF. The chain joins TRBV25-1 to TRBJ2-7, with TRBD2 matching 14 bases. The CDR3 runs to 18 residues. Germline CDR1 reads MGHDK; CDR2 reads SYGVNS. V shed 6 bases and J 3 bases; nucleotides not matched to a gene: 13.

This clonotype was observed many times. V is TRBV29-1 and J is TRBJ2-7, with TRBD1 matching 9 bases. The V gene end was trimmed by 4 bases and the J gene end by 3 bases; junction bases not matched to a gene: 4. Germline-derived CDR1 and CDR2 are SQVTM and ANQGSEA. This CDR3 spans 13 amino acids. Written as DNA, the CDR3 is TGCAGCGTTGCGCCGGGACAGGGCTACGAGCAGTACTTC. Protein sequence: CSVAPGQGYEQYF.

V is TRBV6-1 and J is TRBJ1-5; D is perhaps TRBD1 (5 bases). There are 16 residues in the CDR3. Per the germline V gene, CDR1 is MNHNS and CDR2 is SASEGT. V lost 2 bases to trimming and J lost 1 base, with 12 bases between them. CDR3 loop: CASSERRGLSNQPQHF. The CDR3 DNA is TGTGCCAGCAGTGAACGGAGGGGACTAAGCAATCAGCCCCAGCATTTT.